Here is one TCR beta chain with its context. This entry belongs to a study of radiotherapy plus CTLA-4 blockade in lung cancer. Data came from immunoSEQ multiplex PCR; TCRdb stores just in-frame clones and leaves some out. Counted here are about 94,000 clones, approximately 78% occurring once; the ten biggest clones make up roughly 23%. Source: peripheral blood, taken from a patient treated with radiotherapy plus ipilimumab. The clonotype originates from a human donor with non-small cell lung cancer that progressed on radiotherapy plus ipilimumab.

CDR3 loop: CASSQGGGGRETQYF. The CDR3 DNA reads as TGTGCCAGCAGCCAAGGAGGAGGGGGAAGAGAGACCCAGTACTTC. The chain links TRBV4-2 to TRBJ2-5; D is tentatively TRBD1 or TRBD2 (6 bases each). CDR1 is LGHNA and CDR2 is YNFKEQ in the germline V gene. The V end was cut by 1 base, the J end by 4 bases, with 13 bases between. This CDR3 is 15 amino acids long.